The TCR beta chain under discussion was sequenced for a study of shared clonotypes between healthy human individuals. Study results and limitations: It was expected that sequencing depth would affect clonotype sharing among donors.

The CDR3 contains 15 residues. The V gene's germline CDR1 is SGHKS and CDR2 YYEKEE (reference sequence). Trimming cost V 0 bases and J 2 bases, with 11 bases left between them. The sample holds one count of this clone. Its target is not known. Here immunoSEQ multiplex PCR was the method, and the copy in TCRdb shows in-frame clones only, minus some. The table records 2 million to 3 million clones, 93% of them present only once. Sequenced: naive CD4+ T cells from PBMCs. The subset was: CD45RA+ positively selected. The origin of this receptor is a man between 18 and 35 years old in good health. Some clones in this sample may be carry-over from other donors' samples. The V call is TRBV5-5, the J call TRBJ1-2; weak D call: TRBD1 (5 bases). In DNA form, the CDR3 reads TGTGCCAGCAGCTTGGTCGGGACTGAGAACTATGGCTACACCTTC. It yields the protein CASSLVGTENYGYTF.